This TCR beta chain is from a study of T-cell reconstitution after alpha-beta-depleted transplantation in children. The authors prepared the TCRbeta library with unique molecular identifiers. In TCRdb, the PCR reads were re-called with MiXCR into one record per CDR3 protein. Among approximately 130,000 distinct CDR3 sequences listed, about a tenth were seen once. Findings and caveats of the study: T-cell counts and diversity at one year post-transplant came mainly from newly produced T cells. At day 60, the high TCRbeta diversity found in some patients originated from recipient T cells and thymic progenitors that had survived.

This CDR3 comprises 13 residues. The germline gives CDR1 SGHTA, CDR2 FQGNSA. V dropped 0 bases and J dropped 8 bases, with 10 bases sitting between them. This clonotype was seen more than once but under ten times. Its specificity is not known. This specimen was PBMCs, mostly from graft donor cells, taken 180 days after TCRalphabeta/CD19-depleted stem cell transplant. This TCR was sampled from a girl under three years old who had a stem cell transplant for combined immunodeficiency, so the T cells may come from the graft donor. The chain uses TRBV7-2 and TRBJ1-2; D uncertain. CDR3 DNA: TGTGCCAGCAGCTTAGCCCAGGTCGGCGGCTACACCTTC. It specifies CASSLAQVGGYTF.